This entry concerns a single TCR beta chain. This CDR3 comprises 14 residues. Per the germline V gene, CDR1 is SEHNR and CDR2 is FQNEAQ (reference sequence). V lost 5 bases and J 2 bases, leaving 12 bases between the germline ends. These data are taken from a study of T cells in Graves' hyperthyroidism and ophthalmopathy. Regions amplified from RNA transcripts were the TCR beta CDR3 regions. TCR CDR3 underwent first-round RT-PCR with the HTBI primer set. TCRdb processed the multiplex PCR reads anew with MiXCR; each CDR3 protein has one entry. The sample lists under 500,000 distinct CDR3 sequences, 11% to 15% occurring once.

V and J are TRBV7-9 and TRBJ2-5, with D unresolved. The sample was blood. The clonotype was recovered from a man aged 50 or older with Graves' ophthalmopathy. This CDR3 is CASSLLGQQETQYF. CDR3 coding DNA: TGTGCCAGCAGCCTTCTTGGGCAGCAAGAGACCCAGTACTTC.